A single sample gave rise to the 18 T cell receptor beta chains below, sequenced in a study of shared clonotypes between healthy human individuals. The assay was immunoSEQ multiplex PCR, and TCRdb's table has in-frame clones only and misses some. In the table there are more than 2,000,000 clones, approximately 95% of which are singletons. Sequenced material: naive CD4+ T cells from PBMCs. Indicated subset: CD45RA+ positively selected. The receptors shown here come from a man aged 18 to 29 in good health. Some clones in this sample may be carry-over from other donors' samples.

V usage is TRBV5-4 and J usage is TRBJ1-6; D perhaps matches TRBD1 (6 bases). Germline-derived CDR1 and CDR2 are SGHNT and YYREEE (reference sequence). The CDR3 length is 15 residues. V was cut by 4 bases and J by 4 bases, with 12 bases left in between. The CDR3 sequence is CASSILQGYNSPLHF. Here the CDR3 DNA reads TGTGCCAGCAGCATATTACAGGGTTATAATTCACCCCTCCACTTT.

The chain joins TRBV19 to TRBJ1-5; TRBD1 might be the D (6 bases). Germline-derived CDR1 and CDR2 are LNHDA and SQIVND (reference sequence). The CDR3 runs to 15 residues. The ends were cut back, 3 bases at V and 0 bases at J, with 9 bases in the middle. The CDR3 spells CASSIAGASNQPQHF. Here the CDR3 DNA reads TGTGCCAGTAGTATCGCAGGGGCTAGCAATCAGCCCCAGCATTTT.

The J gene is TRBJ1-2, the V gene TRBV18, with 10 bases that match TRBD1. CDR3 length equals 15 residues. The germline gives CDR1 KGHSH, CDR2 LQKENI. J lost 3 bases, V lost 4 bases, and 5 bases had no gene match. Written as DNA, the CDR3 is TGTGCCAGCTCACGTACCGGGACAGGGGACTATGGCTACACCTTC. This sequence encodes CASSRTGTGDYGYTF.

This chain joins TRBV5-1 and TRBJ1-4, with unresolved D. V lost 3 bases to trimming and J lost 0 bases, with 15 bases between them. Germline loops: CDR1 SGHRS, CDR2 YFSETQ. The CDR3 totals 17 residues. The CDR3 sequence: CASSWTGQLATNEKLFF. The CDR3 nucleotides read TGCGCCAGCAGCTGGACGGGCCAGCTAGCAACTAATGAAAAACTGTTTTTT. The full variable domain, completed using reference TRBV5-1 and TRBJ1-4, is KAGVTQTPRYLIKTRGQQVTLSCSPISGHRSVSWYQQTPGQGLQFLFEYFSETQRNKGNFPGRFSGRQFSNSRSEMNVSTLELGDSALYLCASSWTGQLATNEKLFFGSGTQLSVL.

CDR3 protein: CASSPPSNQPQHF. Here the CDR3 DNA reads TGTGCCAGCAGTCCCCCCAGCAATCAGCCCCAGCATTTT. The chain couples TRBV28 to TRBJ1-5; no definite D call. V was cut by 5 bases and J by 1 base, with 6 bases left in between. Germline V gene lookup returns CDR1 MDHEN and CDR2 SYDVKM. This CDR3 spans 13 amino acids.

This chain links TRBV5-4 with TRBJ2-5; possibly TRBD1 for D (5 bases). Germline V gives CDR1 SGHNT, CDR2 YYREEE (reference sequence). The CDR3 is 15 residues long. The V end was cut by 4 bases, the J end by 1 base, with 14 bases between. The CDR3 region is CASSQADSIQETQYF. CDR3 DNA sequence: TGTGCCAGCAGCCAGGCCGACAGTATCCAAGAGACCCAGTACTTC.

The V call is TRBV9, the J call TRBJ2-4; D may correspond to TRBD1 or TRBD2 (5 bases each). V was trimmed by 4 bases and J by 6 bases, leaving 14 bases between them. The CDR3 contains 14 residues. Germline CDR1 and CDR2: SGDLS and YYNGEE. The CDR3 loop reads CASSPPGRGNIQYF. CDR3 bases: TGTGCCAGCAGCCCGCCGGGACGGGGAAACATTCAGTACTTC.

The chain is built from TRBV5-1 and TRBJ2-7; no reliable D call. The CDR3 has 13 amino acids. V dropped 4 bases and J dropped 3 bases, with 11 bases sitting between them. Looked up from germline, CDR1 is SGHRS and CDR2 is YFSETQ. CDR3 in amino acids: CASSTSLNYEQYF. CDR3 nucleotide sequence: TGCGCCAGCAGCACCTCCCTGAACTACGAGCAGTACTTC. Full variable domain (outside the CDR3, taken from reference TRBV5-1 and TRBJ2-7): KAGVTQTPRYLIKTRGQQVTLSCSPISGHRSVSWYQQTPGQGLQFLFEYFSETQRNKGNFPGRFSGRQFSNSRSEMNVSTLELGDSALYLCASSTSLNYEQYFGPGTRLTVT.

The V gene is TRBV9, the J gene TRBJ2-1, with 7 bases fitting TRBD2. From germline, CDR1 is SGDLS and CDR2 YYNGEE. The CDR3 is 15 residues long. Unmatched junction bases numbered 7, after V lost 2 bases and J lost 5 bases. This chain's CDR3 is CASSVLGGGHNEQFF. The CDR3 nucleotides read TGTGCCAGCAGCGTCCTCGGCGGGGGACACAATGAGCAGTTCTTC.

Comment on this clone: Other DNA sequences in this specimen translate into the identical CDR3. V gene TRBV7-9 combines with J gene TRBJ1-2; TRBD1 agrees at 10 bases. Germline-derived CDR1 and CDR2 are SEHNR and FQNEAQ (reference sequence). J lost 6 bases, V lost 3 bases, and 1 base had no gene match. The CDR3 length is 13 residues. CDR3 loop: CASSLGQGNGYTF. In nucleotides, the CDR3 is TGTGCCAGCAGCTTGGGACAGGGGAATGGCTACACCTTC.

The V gene is TRBV4-2, the J gene TRBJ1-3; D unclear. Germline V gene sequence: CDR1 LGHNA, CDR2 YNFKEQ. The germline V and J ends were trimmed by 1 base and 0 bases, with 10 bases remaining between them. The CDR3 is made up of 16 amino acids. In nucleotides, the CDR3 is TGTGCCAGCAGCCAAGCGGCGGGCTCCTCTGGAAACACCATATATTTT. It yields the protein CASSQAAGSSGNTIYF.

V usage is TRBV2 and J usage is TRBJ1-2; no definite D call. Germline V gene data show CDR1 as SNHLY and CDR2 as FYNNEI. This CDR3 region has 13 residues. V was pared by 5 bases and J by 5 bases, with 12 bases between. In DNA, the CDR3 is TGTGCCAGCAGTCCCCGTATTACTTATGGCTACACCTTC. The encoded protein is CASSPRITYGYTF.

CDR3 coding DNA: TGTGCCAGCAGCTTTAGCGGGACGACAGATACGCAGTATTTT. Translated: CASSFSGTTDTQYF. The chain combines TRBV7-2 with TRBJ2-3; 8 bases match TRBD2. Germline-derived CDR1 and CDR2 are SGHTA and FQGNSA. The CDR3 consists of 14 residues. The J segment lost 3 bases and the V segment lost 3 bases, leaving 2 bases of the junction unmatched.

V gene TRBV2 combines with J gene TRBJ1-1; 8 bases map to TRBD1. This CDR3 region has 16 residues. The V gene's germline CDR1 is SNHLY and CDR2 FYNNEI. Trimming removed 5 bases from V and 5 bases from J; junction bases left unmatched: 13. The CDR3 sequence is CASSSGVTGGRTEAFF. The CDR3 nucleotides are TGTGCCAGCAGTTCGGGAGTTACAGGGGGGCGAACTGAAGCTTTCTTT.

The chain links TRBV10-3 to TRBJ2-2; 9 bases agree with TRBD1. CDR3 length: 14 residues. The germline CDR1 and CDR2 sequences are ENHRY and SYGVKD. Germline trimming cut 3 bases from V and 5 bases from J; bases unmatched to any gene: 1. The CDR3 coding sequence is TGTGCCATCAGTGAACAGGGGGCGACCGGGGAGCTGTTTTTT. It encodes CAISEQGATGELFF.

The chain carries TRBV28 and TRBJ2-7; TRBD1 matches 9 bases. CDR1 MDHEN and CDR2 SYDVKM come from the germline V gene. CDR3 length: 15 residues. V shed 6 bases, J shed 2 bases, and the junction held 8 bases outside the gene matches. The CDR3 here is CASRLTGQGAYEQYF. CDR3 sequence (DNA): TGTGCCAGCAGGCTGACGGGACAGGGTGCCTACGAGCAGTACTTC.

V gene TRBV4-1 combines with J gene TRBJ2-1; the D gene is possibly TRBD2 (7 bases). The germline V gene encodes CDR1 MGHRA and CDR2 YSYEKL. The CDR3 has 16 residues. V lost 4 bases to trimming and J lost 4 bases, with 17 bases between them. The chain's CDR3 is CASSLPTGGGYNEQFF. As DNA, the CDR3 is TGCGCCAGCAGCCTCCCGACGGGGGGCGGGTACAATGAGCAGTTCTTC.

The chain recombines TRBV25-1 with TRBJ2-5; 10 bases line up with TRBD1. The DNA end is a closer match to TRBJ2-7, so the J assignment may be wrong. The germline gives CDR1 MGHDK, CDR2 SYGVNS. The CDR3 has 14 residues. The CDR3: CASSATGGRYEQYF. The DNA for the CDR3 is TGTGCCAGCAGTGCGACAGGGGGCCGCTACGAGCAGTACTTC.